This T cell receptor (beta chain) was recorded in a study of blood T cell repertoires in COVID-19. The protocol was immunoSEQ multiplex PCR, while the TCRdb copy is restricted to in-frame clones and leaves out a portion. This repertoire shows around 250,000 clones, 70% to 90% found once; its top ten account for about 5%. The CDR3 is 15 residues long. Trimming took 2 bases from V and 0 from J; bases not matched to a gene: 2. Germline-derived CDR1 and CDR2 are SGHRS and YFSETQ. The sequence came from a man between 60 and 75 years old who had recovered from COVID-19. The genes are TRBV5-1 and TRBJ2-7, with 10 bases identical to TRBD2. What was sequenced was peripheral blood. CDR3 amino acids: CASSFSSGGSYEQYF. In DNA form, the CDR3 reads TGCGCCAGCAGCTTTTCTAGCGGGGGCTCCTACGAGCAGTACTTC.